The rows below give T cell receptor beta chains drawn from one sample of a study of shared T cell receptors in the human thymus. Assay: immunoSEQ multiplex PCR; the TCRdb copy retains only in-frame clones and omits some. The sample holds about 660,000 clones, about 87% seen once. These data also featured in a second study, about human thymus T cells.

The sequenced sample was thymocytes. Every receptor here comes from a boy younger than two with a congenital heart defect. Both conserved end residues are part of each CDR3. The order of the fields is CDR3 protein, CDR3 DNA, clone size, D gene, J gene, V gene. A D gene is named only where the DNA matches it firmly. Some rows have no size entry. The others give once, few or many, or a class for an expanded clone.

CDR3aa: CASEGLAGRTYEQYF; CDR3nt: TGTGCCAGCGAGGGACTAGCGGGCCGGACCTACGAGCAGTACTTC; abundance: -; d_gene: TRBD2; j_gene: TRBJ2-7; v_gene: TRBV28
CDR3aa: CAGGPGLAGGPQETQYF; CDR3nt: TGTGCCGGTGGGCCGGGACTAGCGGGGGGGCCCCAAGAGACCCAGTACTTC; abundance: -; d_gene: TRBD2; j_gene: TRBJ2-5; v_gene: TRBV30
CDR3aa: CASSQDSEGGSNQPQHF; CDR3nt: TGCGCCAGCAGCCAAGACTCTGAGGGGGGGAGCAATCAGCCCCAGCATTTT; abundance: -; d_gene: -; j_gene: TRBJ1-5; v_gene: TRBV4-3
CDR3aa: CASSPDRGLPYNEQFF; CDR3nt: TGTGCCAGCAGTCCCGACAGGGGTCTACCCTACAATGAGCAGTTCTTC; abundance: few; d_gene: TRBD1; j_gene: TRBJ2-1; v_gene: TRBV6-4
CDR3aa: CASSLGGSGEVGDGYTF; CDR3nt: TGTGCCAGCAGCTTGGGGGGATCGGGGGAAGTTGGTGATGGCTACACCTTC; abundance: -; d_gene: -; j_gene: TRBJ1-2; v_gene: TRBV5-4
CDR3aa: CASSQQGTDTQYF; CDR3nt: TGTGCCAGCAGCCAACAGGGCACAGATACGCAGTATTTT; abundance: many; d_gene: -; j_gene: TRBJ2-3; v_gene: TRBV16
CDR3aa: CASSHSAPTVPNLTSTDTQYF; CDR3nt: TGTGCCAGCTCCCACTCTGCCCCAACAGTTCCGAATTTAACTAGCACAGATACGCAGTATTTT; abundance: -; d_gene: -; j_gene: TRBJ2-3; v_gene: TRBV18
CDR3aa: CASSLGDKDYNEQFF; CDR3nt: TGTGCCAGCAGTTTAGGGGACAAAGACTACAATGAGCAGTTCTTC; abundance: -; d_gene: -; j_gene: TRBJ2-1; v_gene: TRBV27
CDR3aa: CASSLKTQTNYGYTF; CDR3nt: TGTGCCAGCAGTCTCAAGACACAAACCAACTATGGCTACACCTTC; abundance: -; d_gene: -; j_gene: TRBJ1-2; v_gene: TRBV6-1
CDR3aa: CASSLYPERQNSYNEQFF; CDR3nt: TGCGCCAGCAGCCTATACCCCGAGCGGCAGAACTCCTACAATGAGCAGTTCTTC; abundance: -; d_gene: -; j_gene: TRBJ2-1; v_gene: TRBV4-3
CDR3aa: CSATKSYEQYF; CDR3nt: TGCAGTGCTACCAAATCCTACGAGCAGTACTTC; abundance: -; d_gene: -; j_gene: TRBJ2-7; v_gene: TRBV20-1
CDR3aa: CASSVRSSYNSPLHF; CDR3nt: TGTGCCAGCAGTGTACGTAGCTCCTATAATTCACCCCTCCACTTT; abundance: -; d_gene: -; j_gene: TRBJ1-6; v_gene: TRBV2
CDR3aa: CASSMDSSYNSPLHF; CDR3nt: TGTGCCAGCAGTATGGACAGCTCCTATAATTCCCCCCTCCACTTT; abundance: once; d_gene: -; j_gene: TRBJ1-6; v_gene: TRBV6-1
CDR3aa: CASMTLGDNQPQHF; CDR3nt: TGTGCCAGCATGACCTTAGGGGACAATCAGCCCCAGCATTTT; abundance: -; d_gene: -; j_gene: TRBJ1-5; v_gene: TRBV5-6
CDR3aa: CASSQGQALSTEAFF; CDR3nt: TGCGCCAGCAGCCAGGGACAGGCGCTGAGCACTGAAGCTTTCTTT; abundance: -; d_gene: TRBD1; j_gene: TRBJ1-1; v_gene: TRBV4-3
CDR3aa: CASSPADRVARNTEAFF; CDR3nt: TGTGCCAGTAGCCCCGCTGACAGGGTGGCGAGGAACACTGAAGCTTTCTTT; abundance: -; d_gene: TRBD1; j_gene: TRBJ1-1; v_gene: TRBV19
CDR3aa: CASSFEAVSSYEQYF; CDR3nt: TGCGCCAGCAGCTTCGAAGCTGTTAGCTCCTACGAGCAGTACTTC; abundance: -; d_gene: -; j_gene: TRBJ2-7; v_gene: TRBV5-1
CDR3aa: CASSYSGSLQETQYF; CDR3nt: TGTGCCAGCAGTTATAGCGGCAGCCTCCAAGAGACCCAGTACTTC; abundance: -; d_gene: -; j_gene: TRBJ2-5; v_gene: TRBV27
CDR3aa: CASSEIGQRDIGNTIYF; CDR3nt: TGTGCCAGCAGTGAAATTGGACAGCGGGACATAGGAAACACCATATATTTT; abundance: -; d_gene: -; j_gene: TRBJ1-3; v_gene: TRBV6-1
CDR3aa: CASSSAGGIYGYTF; CDR3nt: TGTGCCAGCAGCTCGGCAGGGGGGATCTATGGCTACACCTTC; abundance: -; d_gene: TRBD1; j_gene: TRBJ1-2; v_gene: TRBV5-6
CDR3aa: CASRETSASYNEQFF; CDR3nt: TGCGCCAGCAGGGAGACTAGCGCTTCCTACAATGAGCAGTTCTTC; abundance: -; d_gene: TRBD2; j_gene: TRBJ2-1; v_gene: TRBV10-1
CDR3aa: CASSFYGLGLATYNEQFF; CDR3nt: TGTGCCAGCAGTTTCTACGGGTTGGGTCTAGCCACCTACAATGAGCAGTTCTTC; abundance: -; d_gene: -; j_gene: TRBJ2-1; v_gene: TRBV28
CDR3aa: CASSPGTDQETQYF; CDR3nt: TGCGCCAGCAGTCCCGGGACAGACCAAGAGACCCAGTACTTC; abundance: -; d_gene: TRBD1; j_gene: TRBJ2-5; v_gene: TRBV5-1
CDR3aa: CASSLGLAGVLGEQYF; CDR3nt: TGTGCCAGCAGCTTAGGGCTAGCGGGAGTGCTGGGAGAGCAGTACTTC; abundance: -; d_gene: TRBD2; j_gene: TRBJ2-7; v_gene: TRBV13
CDR3aa: CASSLRRWSGLDTEAFF; CDR3nt: TGTGCCAGCAGCTTACGACGTTGGAGTGGCTTGGACACTGAAGCTTTCTTT; abundance: -; d_gene: -; j_gene: TRBJ1-1; v_gene: TRBV7-2
CDR3aa: CASKGQLGYTF; CDR3nt: TGTGCCAGCAAGGGGCAGCTTGGCTACACCTTC; abundance: -; d_gene: -; j_gene: TRBJ1-2; v_gene: TRBV25-1
CDR3aa: CASSQVGTGEGNQPQHF; CDR3nt: TGCGCCAGCAGCCAAGTAGGGACAGGGGAAGGCAATCAGCCCCAGCATTTT; abundance: -; d_gene: TRBD1; j_gene: TRBJ1-5; v_gene: TRBV4-3
CDR3aa: CASSPTGGDGYTF; CDR3nt: TGTGCCAGTAGTCCTACAGGGGGAGATGGCTACACCTTC; abundance: once; d_gene: TRBD1; j_gene: TRBJ1-2; v_gene: TRBV19
CDR3aa: CASSASQGTALGYTF; CDR3nt: TGTGCCAGCAGCGCATCACAGGGAACGGCACTAGGCTACACCTTC; abundance: few; d_gene: -; j_gene: TRBJ1-2; v_gene: TRBV9
CDR3aa: CASSLIRLAGPSAYNEQFF; CDR3nt: TGTGCCAGCAGTTTAATTCGACTAGCGGGGCCTTCGGCCTACAATGAGCAGTTCTTC; abundance: -; d_gene: TRBD2; j_gene: TRBJ2-1; v_gene: TRBV27
CDR3aa: CASRRPGGGRGNTIYF; CDR3nt: TGTGCCAGCAGGCGGCCGGGCGGGGGCAGGGGAAACACCATATATTTT; abundance: -; d_gene: -; j_gene: TRBJ1-3; v_gene: TRBV4-2
CDR3aa: CASSDHARDRGTNQPQHF; CDR3nt: TGTGCCAGCTCAGACCATGCCCGAGACAGGGGTACTAATCAGCCCCAGCATTTT; abundance: -; d_gene: TRBD1; j_gene: TRBJ1-5; v_gene: TRBV18